These T cell receptor beta chains were read from a single sample in a study of OX40 agonist ivuxolimab in advanced cancers. TCRdb's table, derived via immunoSEQ multiplex PCR, lists solely in-frame clones and lacks some. Of 76,000 or so clones in the sample, 85% were seen once. The source was CD4+ or CD8+ T cells sorted from blood, collected in a trial of the OX40 agonist ivuxolimab. Source of these receptors: an adult with an advanced solid tumor such as melanoma, head and neck, liver or kidney cancer. Each CDR3 is given without its conserved first and last residue.

TRBJ2-7,TRBV7-2,ASSPLRASGAYEQY
TRBJ1-1,TRBV30,AWSVQGSKAF
TRBJ1-6,TRBV5-4,ASSLVGSLNSPLH
TRBJ2-5,TRBV5-1,ASSIGTSRETQY
TRBJ2-5,TRBV7-3,ASSLGSPSGEETQY
TRBJ2-7,TRBV5-4,ASSVSGTASSYEQY
TRBJ2-7,TRBV11-2,ASSLVLAGTYEQY
TRBJ2-2,TRBV30,AWSGGGGAPGELF
TRBJ2-1,TRBV27,ASSPEPGQGLGRQF
TRBJ1-3,TRBV6-6,ASNRQGASGNTIY
TRBJ2-5,TRBV29-1,SVPVVEETQY
TRBJ1-4,TRBV6-6,ASTHGGAWTNEKLF
TRBJ1-5,TRBV5-4,ASSLSTGAGGNQPQH
TRBJ1-1,TRBV19,ASKMMGGSTEAF
TRBJ2-2,TRBV10-3,ATRGTNTGELF
TRBJ2-3,TRBV5-1,ASSHGAPGGGTDTQY
TRBJ1-2,TRBV19,ASSSAGGQHTLNYGYT
TRBJ1-1,TRBV7-9,ASSLGAGGTEAF
TRBJ2-2,TRBV7-2,ASSLSRNTGELF
TRBJ1-2,TRBV20-1,SAQDYGYT
TRBJ2-1,TRBV20-1,GVLGNEQF
TRBJ2-2,TRBV5-1,ASSPGTENTGELF
TRBJ2-5,TRBV5-6,ASSLDVGVETQY
TRBJ2-7,TRBV9,ASSGPGSSYEQY
TRBJ1-3,TRBV19,ASSITDGNTIY
TRBJ2-2,TRBV4-3,ASSQVFPGLTGTGELF
TRBJ1-5,TRBV19,ASSISGSNQPQH
TRBJ2-2,TRBV19,ASSMFRDLATGELF
TRBJ2-2,TRBV7-8,ASSLAPQGQTGELF
TRBJ2-3,TRBV6-5,ASRAQGLTDTQY
TRBJ1-6,TRBV2,ASSVARGDSPLH
TRBJ1-5,TRBV7-8,ASRPGQVNQPQH
TRBJ1-1,TRBV30,AWTAGQGSTEAF
TRBJ2-2,TRBV7-2,ASSLSYTNTGELF
TRBJ2-1,TRBV7-3,ASSHRSSSYNEQF
TRBJ1-1,TRBV30,AWRAITGTEAF
TRBJ1-5,TRBV5-1,ASSLQGQPQH
TRBJ1-6,TRBV6-5,ASRRTDSYNSPLH
TRBJ1-2,TRBV6-5,ASSRTYGYT
TRBJ1-1,TRBV30,AWSGRGLDTEAF
TRBJ2-3,TRBV12-5,ASGSTGQGGDTQY
TRBJ1-4,TRBV29-1,SVGVPNEKLF
TRBJ2-7,TRBV2,ASRRQPSSYEQY
TRBJ1-4,TRBV6-6,ASRPGQVANEKLF
TRBJ1-2,TRBV5-6,ASSPTEIYGYT
TRBJ2-1,TRBV28,ASSLLDRGRGEQF
TRBJ1-5,TRBV19,ASNVGQPNGQPQH
TRBJ2-3,TRBV2,ASSPTGGADTQY
TRBJ2-5,TRBV7-9,ASSSTQETQY
TRBJ2-3,TRBV7-2,ASSSDRTSDTQY
TRBJ1-1,TRBV11-3,ASSKGKNTEAF
TRBJ1-2,TRBV9,ASSVRGISDYGYT
TRBJ2-3,TRBV10-3,AISGGGLAGTDTQY
TRBJ2-1,TRBV9,ASSVAAGTSPYNEQF
TRBJ2-7,TRBV7-2,ASSLGVYEQY
TRBJ2-3,TRBV29-1,SVDGAGSADTQY
TRBJ1-2,TRBV7-2,ASSPGGDRGLTYGYT